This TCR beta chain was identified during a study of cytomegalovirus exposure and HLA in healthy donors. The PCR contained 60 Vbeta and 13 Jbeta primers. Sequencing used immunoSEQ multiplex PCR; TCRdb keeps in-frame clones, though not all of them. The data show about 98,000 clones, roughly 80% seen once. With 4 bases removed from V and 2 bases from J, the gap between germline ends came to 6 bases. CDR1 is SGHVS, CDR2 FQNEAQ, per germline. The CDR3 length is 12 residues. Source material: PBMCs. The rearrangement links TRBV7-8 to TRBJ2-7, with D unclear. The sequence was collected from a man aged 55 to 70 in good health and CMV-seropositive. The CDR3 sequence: CASSSTPYEQYF. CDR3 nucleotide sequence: TGTGCCAGCAGCTCTACCCCCTACGAGCAGTACTTC.